This T cell receptor (beta chain) was identified in a study of T cell repertoires in cytomegalovirus infection. At the level of the study: TCR beta signatures that were public indicated CMV infection and matching HLA type.

Between the trimmed V and J ends, which lost 5 bases and 3 bases, there was a span of 11 bases. Germline V gives CDR1 MNHEY, CDR2 SMNVEV (reference sequence). The CDR3 runs 14 residues. This clonotype was counted at least ten times. What it binds is not known. TCRdb processed the reads anew with MiXCR; each CDR3 protein has one entry. This sample has 700,000 to 850,000 distinct CDR3 sequences; over 25% occur once, and the top ten carry about an eighth. The sequencing used cultured CD8+ T cells from PBMCs, collected from culture after CMV antigen stimulation. The chain links TRBV27 to TRBJ1-5, with TRBD1 as a possible D gene (5 bases). The origin of this receptor is a human donor in good health (CMV status not recorded). Some clones in this sample may be carry-over from other donors' samples. In DNA form, the CDR3 reads TGTGCCAGCAGTCCCGGGACTTACAATCAGCCCCAGCATTTT. This encodes CASSPGTYNQPQHF.